This T cell receptor beta chain comes out of a study of cytomegalovirus exposure and HLA in healthy donors. Profiling relied on immunoSEQ multiplex PCR, and the TCRdb table lists in-frame clones only, not all of them. The repertoire consists of about 74,000 clones, with 94% occurring once and the leading ten covering under 2%. Remarks on this clone: The target antigen is unknown.

Study-level points and caveats: According to the study, roughly 160 TCR beta chains were cytomegalovirus-associated. Reports indicated that the classifier achieved high specificity and sensitivity in diagnosing cytomegalovirus status. Rare sequences made up most TCRs, while some public TCRs were found in many donors.

CDR1 and CDR2 from the germline V gene are MNHEY and SVGAGI. V shed 5 bases and J 8 bases; nucleotides not matched to a gene: 7. The CDR3 sequence is 13 residues long. The sample was PBMCs. The receptor was isolated from a woman under 30 in good health and CMV-seropositive. This chain connects TRBV6-5 to TRBJ1-2, with 8 bases identical to TRBD1. CDR3 bases: TGTGCCAGCAGTCTGGGACAGGTCTACGGCTACACCTTC. It is translated as CASSLGQVYGYTF.